These T cell receptor beta chains were read from a single sample in a study of T cell responses to AZD1222 COVID-19 vaccine. Libraries were prepared by immunoSEQ multiplex PCR; TCRdb keeps only in-frame clonotypes and omits some of them. The sample shows 56,000 or so clones, approximately 85% of them seen only once. This specimen was peripheral blood, taken on day 0 of AZD1222 vaccination. These receptor sequences come from an adult in good health. The CDR3 runs from the conserved cysteine through the conserved F or W. The order of the fields is D gene, V gene, J gene, clone size, CDR3 protein, CDR3 DNA. D genes are given only for firm matches. Expanded clones are given a class, and other clones once, few, many or no size at all.

d_call: TRBD1
v_call: TRBV28
j_call: TRBJ1-5
clone_size: few
cdr3_aa: CASSLRRGWNQPQHF
cdr3_nt: TGTGCCAGCAGTTTACGCAGGGGGTGGAATCAGCCCCAGCATTTT

d_call: .
v_call: TRBV7-2
j_call: TRBJ1-5
clone_size: .
cdr3_aa: CASSSRVNGQPQHF
cdr3_nt: TGTGCCAGCAGCTCGAGGGTTAACGGACAGCCCCAGCATTTT

d_call: TRBD1
v_call: TRBV6-5
j_call: TRBJ1-2
clone_size: .
cdr3_aa: CASNPTGVYNYGYTF
cdr3_nt: TGTGCCAGCAACCCAACAGGGGTTTATAACTATGGCTACACCTTC

d_call: .
v_call: TRBV25-1
j_call: TRBJ1-4
clone_size: .
cdr3_aa: CASSGFRGVVKLFF
cdr3_nt: TGTGCCAGCAGTGGATTCCGGGGGGTGGTCAAACTGTTTTTT

d_call: .
v_call: TRBV6-5
j_call: TRBJ1-5
clone_size: once
cdr3_aa: CASSRRDTDRPQHF
cdr3_nt: TGTGCCAGCAGCCGTCGGGACACAGATCGGCCCCAGCATTTT

d_call: .
v_call: TRBV7-7
j_call: TRBJ2-1
clone_size: .
cdr3_aa: CASSLTPGINEQFF
cdr3_nt: TGTGCTAGCAGCTTAACCCCAGGGATCAATGAGCAGTTCTTC

d_call: .
v_call: TRBV29-1
j_call: TRBJ1-3
clone_size: .
cdr3_aa: CSVEPVSGNTIYF
cdr3_nt: TGCAGCGTTGAACCCGTCTCTGGAAACACCATATATTTT

d_call: .
v_call: TRBV3-1/TRBV3-2
j_call: TRBJ2-5
clone_size: .
cdr3_aa: CASSQAGRGETQYF
cdr3_nt: TGTGCCAGCAGCCAAGCGGGAAGGGGAGAGACCCAGTACTTC

d_call: .
v_call: TRBV3-1/TRBV3-2
j_call: TRBJ1-4
clone_size: .
cdr3_aa: CASSQSGDSTNEKLFF
cdr3_nt: TGTGCCAGCAGCCAATCCGGTGACTCTACTAATGAAAAACTGTTTTTT

d_call: TRBD1
v_call: TRBV5-1
j_call: TRBJ2-7
clone_size: .
cdr3_aa: CASSLVGTGTNYEQYF
cdr3_nt: TGCGCCAGCAGCTTGGTTGGGACAGGGACTAACTACGAGCAGTACTTC

d_call: TRBD1
v_call: TRBV6-5
j_call: TRBJ1-6
clone_size: .
cdr3_aa: CASSSTWTGNSPLHF
cdr3_nt: TGTGCCAGCAGTTCCACCTGGACAGGGAATTCACCCCTCCACTTT

d_call: TRBD1
v_call: TRBV19
j_call: TRBJ1-2
clone_size: once
cdr3_aa: CASIDPGGTFNYGYTF
cdr3_nt: TGTGCCAGTATCGATCCAGGGGGCACTTTTAACTATGGCTACACCTTC

d_call: .
v_call: TRBV2
j_call: TRBJ2-7
clone_size: once
cdr3_aa: CASSYDSGAYEQYF
cdr3_nt: TGTGCCAGCAGTTATGACAGCGGCGCCTACGAGCAGTACTTC

d_call: .
v_call: TRBV6-5
j_call: TRBJ1-1
clone_size: .
cdr3_aa: CASSQKQASNTEAFF
cdr3_nt: TGTGCCAGCAGTCAGAAACAGGCGTCGAACACTGAAGCTTTCTTT

d_call: .
v_call: TRBV9
j_call: TRBJ2-2
clone_size: medium-sized
cdr3_aa: CASSVEGTGELFF
cdr3_nt: TGTGCCAGCAGCGTAGAAGGAACCGGGGAGCTGTTTTTT

d_call: .
v_call: TRBV3-1/TRBV3-2
j_call: TRBJ1-4
clone_size: .
cdr3_aa: CASSQGAIDEKLFF
cdr3_nt: TGTGCCAGCAGCCAAGGGGCAATAGACGAAAAACTGTTTTTT

d_call: .
v_call: TRBV27
j_call: TRBJ1-4
clone_size: .
cdr3_aa: CASSLRGEKLFF
cdr3_nt: TGTGCCAGCAGTTTAAGAGGTGAAAAACTGTTTTTT

d_call: TRBD1
v_call: TRBV28
j_call: TRBJ1-3
clone_size: .
cdr3_aa: CAIDRGDGNTIYF
cdr3_nt: TGTGCCATCGACAGGGGTGATGGAAACACCATATATTTT

d_call: .
v_call: TRBV6-4
j_call: TRBJ1-1
clone_size: .
cdr3_aa: CASSDRTGTEAFF
cdr3_nt: TGTGCCAGCAGTGACAGGACGGGCACTGAAGCTTTCTTT

d_call: .
v_call: TRBV7-9
j_call: TRBJ1-4
clone_size: .
cdr3_aa: CASSNQLGYGEKLFF
cdr3_nt: TGTGCCAGCAGCAACCAGCTGGGCTACGGTGAAAAACTGTTTTTT

d_call: TRBD1
v_call: TRBV7-2
j_call: TRBJ1-2
clone_size: .
cdr3_aa: CASSRDRGAYGYTF
cdr3_nt: TGTGCCAGCAGTCGGGACAGGGGCGCCTATGGCTACACCTTC

d_call: .
v_call: TRBV6-5
j_call: TRBJ2-7
clone_size: .
cdr3_aa: CASRRPGRELEQYF
cdr3_nt: TGTGCCAGCAGAAGGCCGGGACGGGAATTGGAGCAGTACTTC

d_call: .
v_call: TRBV19
j_call: TRBJ2-7
clone_size: .
cdr3_aa: CASSHAGYEQYF
cdr3_nt: TGTGCCAGTAGCCACGCAGGGTACGAGCAGTACTTC

d_call: TRBD1
v_call: TRBV5-1
j_call: TRBJ2-5
clone_size: .
cdr3_aa: CASSPGTGETQYF
cdr3_nt: TGCGCCAGCAGCCCCGGGACAGGGGAGACCCAGTACTTC